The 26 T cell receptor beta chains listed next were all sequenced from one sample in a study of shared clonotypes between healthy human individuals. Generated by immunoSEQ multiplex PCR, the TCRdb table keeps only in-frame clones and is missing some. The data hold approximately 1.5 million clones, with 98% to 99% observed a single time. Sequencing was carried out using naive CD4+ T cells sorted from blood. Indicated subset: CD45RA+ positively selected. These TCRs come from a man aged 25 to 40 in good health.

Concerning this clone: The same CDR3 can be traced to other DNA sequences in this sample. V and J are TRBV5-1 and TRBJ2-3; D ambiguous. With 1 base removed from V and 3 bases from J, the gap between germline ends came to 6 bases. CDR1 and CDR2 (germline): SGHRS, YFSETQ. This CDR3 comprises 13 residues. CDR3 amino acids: CASSLWGTDTQYF. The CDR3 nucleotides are TGCGCCAGCAGCTTGTGGGGTACAGATACGCAGTATTTT. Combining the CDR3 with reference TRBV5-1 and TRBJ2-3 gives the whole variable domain KAGVTQTPRYLIKTRGQQVTLSCSPISGHRSVSWYQQTPGQGLQFLFEYFSETQRNKGNFPGRFSGRQFSNSRSEMNVSTLELGDSALYLCASSLWGTDTQYFGPGTRLTVL.

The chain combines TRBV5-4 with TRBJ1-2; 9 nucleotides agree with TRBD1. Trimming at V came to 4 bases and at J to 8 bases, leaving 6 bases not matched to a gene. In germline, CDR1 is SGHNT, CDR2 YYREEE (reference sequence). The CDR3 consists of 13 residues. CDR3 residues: CASSLRDRDGYTF. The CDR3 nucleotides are TGTGCCAGCAGCCTCCGGGACAGGGACGGCTACACCTTC.

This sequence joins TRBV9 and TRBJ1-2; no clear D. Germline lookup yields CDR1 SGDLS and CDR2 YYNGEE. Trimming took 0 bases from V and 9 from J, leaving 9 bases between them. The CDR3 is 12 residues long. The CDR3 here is CASSVEDSRYTF. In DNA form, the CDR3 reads TGTGCCAGCAGCGTAGAGGACTCCCGCTACACCTTC.

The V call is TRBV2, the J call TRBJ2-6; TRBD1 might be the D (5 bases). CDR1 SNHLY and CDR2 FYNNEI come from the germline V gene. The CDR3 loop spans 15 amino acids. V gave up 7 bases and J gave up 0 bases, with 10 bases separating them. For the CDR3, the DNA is TGTGCCAGCATACGACAGTCCTCTGGGGCCAACGTCCTGACTTTC. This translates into CASIRQSSGANVLTF.

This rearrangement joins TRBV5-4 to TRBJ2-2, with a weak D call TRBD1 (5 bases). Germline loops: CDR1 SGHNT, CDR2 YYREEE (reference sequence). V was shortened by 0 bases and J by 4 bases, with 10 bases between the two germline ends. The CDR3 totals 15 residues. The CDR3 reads CASSLEGVVTGELFF. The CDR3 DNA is TGTGCCAGCAGCTTGGAAGGGGTCGTCACCGGGGAGCTGTTTTTT.

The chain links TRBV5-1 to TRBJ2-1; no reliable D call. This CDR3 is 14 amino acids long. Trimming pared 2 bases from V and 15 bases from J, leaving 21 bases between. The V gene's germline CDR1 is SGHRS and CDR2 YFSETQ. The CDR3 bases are TGCGCCAGCAGCTTCAACTCTTACGCTGGGCCTGGGTTCTTC. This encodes CASSFNSYAGPGFF.

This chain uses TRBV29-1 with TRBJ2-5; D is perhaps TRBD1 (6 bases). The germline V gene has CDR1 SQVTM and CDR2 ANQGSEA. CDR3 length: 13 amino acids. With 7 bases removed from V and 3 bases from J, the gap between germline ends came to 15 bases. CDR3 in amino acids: CSGIRGGEETQYF. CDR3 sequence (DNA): TGCAGCGGTATCAGGGGTGGCGAAGAGACCCAGTACTTC. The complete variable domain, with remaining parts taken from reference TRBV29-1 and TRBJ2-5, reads SAVISQKPSRDICQRGTSLTIQCQVDSQVTMMFWYRQQPGQSLTLIATANQGSEATYESGFVIDKFPISRPNLTFSTLTVSNMSPEDSSIYLCSGIRGGEETQYFGPGTRLLVL.

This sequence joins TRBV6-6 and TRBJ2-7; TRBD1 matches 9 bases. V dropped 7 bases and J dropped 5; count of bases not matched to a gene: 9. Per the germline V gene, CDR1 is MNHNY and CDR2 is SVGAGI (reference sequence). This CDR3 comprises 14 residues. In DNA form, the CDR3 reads TGTGCCAGCACCTCCGGGACAGGGAATCACGAGCAGTACTTC. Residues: CASTSGTGNHEQYF.

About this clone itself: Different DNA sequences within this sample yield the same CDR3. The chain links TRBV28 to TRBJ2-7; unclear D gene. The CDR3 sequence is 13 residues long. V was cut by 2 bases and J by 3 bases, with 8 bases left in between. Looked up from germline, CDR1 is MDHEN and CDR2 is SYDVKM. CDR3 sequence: CASSLGGSYEQYF. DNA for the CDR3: TGTGCCAGCAGTTTAGGCGGTAGCTACGAGCAGTACTTC.

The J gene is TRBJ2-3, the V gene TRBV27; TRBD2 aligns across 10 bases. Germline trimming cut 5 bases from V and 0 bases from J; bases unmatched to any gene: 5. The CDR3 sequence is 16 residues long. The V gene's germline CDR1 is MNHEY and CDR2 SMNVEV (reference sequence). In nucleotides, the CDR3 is TGTGCCAGCAGTCCGGGACTAGCGAATAGCACAGATACGCAGTATTTT. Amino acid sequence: CASSPGLANSTDTQYF.

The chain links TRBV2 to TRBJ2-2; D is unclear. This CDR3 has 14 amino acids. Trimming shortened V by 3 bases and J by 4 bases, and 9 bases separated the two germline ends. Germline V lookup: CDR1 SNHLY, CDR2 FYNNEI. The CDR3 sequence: CASSERPGTGELFF. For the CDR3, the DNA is TGTGCCAGCAGTGAGCGCCCGGGCACCGGGGAGCTGTTTTTT. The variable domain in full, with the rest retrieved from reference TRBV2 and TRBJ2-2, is EPEVTQTPSHQVTQMGQEVILRCVPISNHLYFYWYRQILGQKVEFLVSFYNNEISEKSEIFDDQFSVERPDGSNFTLKIRSTKLEDSAMYFCASSERPGTGELFFGEGSRLTVL.

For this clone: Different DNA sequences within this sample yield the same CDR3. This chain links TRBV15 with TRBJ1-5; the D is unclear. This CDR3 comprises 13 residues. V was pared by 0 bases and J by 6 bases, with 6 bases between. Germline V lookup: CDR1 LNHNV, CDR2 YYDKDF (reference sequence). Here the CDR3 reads CATSRDRVQPQHF. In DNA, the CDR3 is TGTGCCACCAGCAGAGATCGAGTTCAGCCCCAGCATTTT.

The CDR3 nucleotides are TGTGCCAGATCCGGCGGGAGAGACAATGAGCAGTTCTTC. This codes for CARSGGRDNEQFF. The rearrangement uses TRBV30 and TRBJ2-1, with 7 bases identical to TRBD2. Germline loops: CDR1 GTSNPN, CDR2 SVGIG (reference sequence). The CDR3 is 13 residues long. V shed 8 bases, J shed 5 bases, and the junction held 9 bases outside the gene matches.

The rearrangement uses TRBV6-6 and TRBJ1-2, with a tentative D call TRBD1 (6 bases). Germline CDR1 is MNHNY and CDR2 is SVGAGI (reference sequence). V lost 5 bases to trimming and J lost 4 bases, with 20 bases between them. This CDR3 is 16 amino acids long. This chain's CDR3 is CASSRQEGLSSYGYTF. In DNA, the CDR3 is TGTGCCAGCAGTCGACAGGAAGGGTTGAGTAGCTATGGCTACACCTTC.

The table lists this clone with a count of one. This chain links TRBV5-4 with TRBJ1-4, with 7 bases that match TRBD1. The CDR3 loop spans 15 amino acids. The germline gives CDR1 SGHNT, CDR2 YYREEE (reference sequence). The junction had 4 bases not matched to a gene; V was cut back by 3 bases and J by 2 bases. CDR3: CASSSTGPTNEKLFF. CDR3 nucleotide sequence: TGTGCCAGCAGCTCGACAGGGCCGACTAATGAAAAACTGTTTTTT.

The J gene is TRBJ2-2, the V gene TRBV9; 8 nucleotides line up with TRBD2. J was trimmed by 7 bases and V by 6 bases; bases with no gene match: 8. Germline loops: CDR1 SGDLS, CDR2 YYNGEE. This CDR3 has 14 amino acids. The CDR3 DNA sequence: TGTGCCAGCAACTACCAGCGGGAGAACGGGGAGCTGTTTTTT. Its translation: CASNYQRENGELFF. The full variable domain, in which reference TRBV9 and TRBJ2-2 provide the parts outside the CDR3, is DSGVTQTPKHLITATGQRVTLRCSPRSGDLSVYWYQQSLDQGLQFLIQYYNGEERAKGNILERFSAQQFPDLHSELNLSSLELGDSALYFCASNYQRENGELFFGEGSRLTVL.

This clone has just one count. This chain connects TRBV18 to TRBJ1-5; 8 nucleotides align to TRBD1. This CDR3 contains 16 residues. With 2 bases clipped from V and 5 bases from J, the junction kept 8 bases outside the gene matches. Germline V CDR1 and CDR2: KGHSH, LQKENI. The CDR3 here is CASSPTPGGLDQPQHF. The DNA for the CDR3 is TGTGCCAGCTCACCAACCCCAGGGGGCTTGGATCAGCCCCAGCATTTT.

CDR3 in DNA: TGCGCCAGCAGCCAAGACAGGGGAGGCGGCACAGATACGCAGTATTTT. Protein: CASSQDRGGGTDTQYF. The chain recombines TRBV4-3 with TRBJ2-3; D could derive from TRBD1 or TRBD2 (6 bases each). The CDR3 is made up of 16 amino acids. Deletions cut 0 bases from V and 1 base from J, with 11 bases between. Germline V gene data show CDR1 as LGHNA and CDR2 as YSLEER.

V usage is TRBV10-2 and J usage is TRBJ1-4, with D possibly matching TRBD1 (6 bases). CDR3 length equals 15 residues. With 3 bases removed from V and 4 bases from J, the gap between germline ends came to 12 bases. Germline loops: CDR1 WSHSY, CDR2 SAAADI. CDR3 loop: CASSDFGRGNEKLFF. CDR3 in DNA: TGCGCCAGCAGTGACTTCGGCAGGGGTAATGAAAAACTGTTTTTT.

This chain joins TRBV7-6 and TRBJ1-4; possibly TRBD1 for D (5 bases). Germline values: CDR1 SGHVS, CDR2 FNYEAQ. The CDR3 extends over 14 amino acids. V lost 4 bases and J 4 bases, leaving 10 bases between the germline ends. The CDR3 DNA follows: TGTGCCAGCAGCTCCGGGACTAATAATGAAAAACTGTTTTTT. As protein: CASSSGTNNEKLFF.

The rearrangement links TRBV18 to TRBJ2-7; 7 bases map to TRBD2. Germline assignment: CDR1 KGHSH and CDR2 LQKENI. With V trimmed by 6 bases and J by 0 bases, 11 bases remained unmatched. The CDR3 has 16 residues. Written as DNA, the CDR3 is TGTGCCAGCTCTGGACTAGAGGTTGTTAGCTCCTACGAGCAGTACTTC. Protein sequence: CASSGLEVVSSYEQYF.

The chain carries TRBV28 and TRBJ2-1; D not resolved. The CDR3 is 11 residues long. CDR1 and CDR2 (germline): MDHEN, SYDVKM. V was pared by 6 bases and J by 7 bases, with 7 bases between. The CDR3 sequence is CASRDLNEQFF. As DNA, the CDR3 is TGTGCCAGCAGAGACTTGAATGAGCAGTTCTTC.

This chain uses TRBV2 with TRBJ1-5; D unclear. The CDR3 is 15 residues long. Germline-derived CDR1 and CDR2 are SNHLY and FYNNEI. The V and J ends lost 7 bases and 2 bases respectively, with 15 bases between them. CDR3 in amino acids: CASMAVRVGNQPQHF. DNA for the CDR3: TGTGCCAGCATGGCGGTAAGGGTGGGCAATCAGCCCCAGCATTTT.

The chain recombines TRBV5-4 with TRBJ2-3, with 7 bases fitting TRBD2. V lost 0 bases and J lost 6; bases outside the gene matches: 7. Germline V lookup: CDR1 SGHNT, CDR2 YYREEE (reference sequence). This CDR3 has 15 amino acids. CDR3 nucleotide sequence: TGTGCCAGCAGCTTGGGGGGGGGTCAGCCGGATACGCAGTATTTT. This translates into CASSLGGGQPDTQYF.

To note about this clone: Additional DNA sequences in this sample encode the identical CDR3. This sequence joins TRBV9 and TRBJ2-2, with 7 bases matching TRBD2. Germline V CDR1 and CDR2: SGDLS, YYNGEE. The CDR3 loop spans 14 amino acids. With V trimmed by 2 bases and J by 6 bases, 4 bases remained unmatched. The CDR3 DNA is TGTGCCAGCAGCGTCGCGGGGGAGCCCGGGGAGCTGTTTTTT. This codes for CASSVAGEPGELFF. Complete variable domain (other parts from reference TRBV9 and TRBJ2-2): DSGVTQTPKHLITATGQRVTLRCSPRSGDLSVYWYQQSLDQGLQFLIQYYNGEERAKGNILERFSAQQFPDLHSELNLSSLELGDSALYFCASSVAGEPGELFFGEGSRLTVL.

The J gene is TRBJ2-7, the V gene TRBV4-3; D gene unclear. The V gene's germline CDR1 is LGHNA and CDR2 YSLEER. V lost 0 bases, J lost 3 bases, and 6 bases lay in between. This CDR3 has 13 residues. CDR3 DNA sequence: TGCGCCAGCAGCCAAGATACCAGCTACGAGCAGTACTTC. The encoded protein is CASSQDTSYEQYF.